This is a list of T cell receptor beta chains from one sample in a study of blood T cell repertoires in COVID-19. Profiled with immunoSEQ multiplex PCR; TCRdb holds only in-frame clones, not every one. The sample carries under 200,000 clones, 75% to 90% recorded once. The sequenced sample consisted of PBMCs or T cells enriched from blood (not recorded which). Receptors were obtained from a woman in her sixties who had recovered from COVID-19. Each CDR3 is given without its conserved first and last residue. The size of a clone is reported for some rows only, either as once, few or many, or as a class for expanded clones.

v_call	clone_size	j_call	cdr3_aa
TRBV5-1	.	TRBJ1-1	ASSLVGGVEAF
TRBV19	.	TRBJ1-2	ASSLTVMSAWNGYT
TRBV28	.	TRBJ1-2	ASSEDQGLYNYGYT
TRBV11-2	.	TRBJ2-3	ASSTLAGGSTDTQY
TRBV5-8	.	TRBJ2-3	ASSPAADTQY
TRBV7-8	.	TRBJ2-3	ASSYTLDTQY
TRBV19	.	TRBJ1-2	ASSIGLLTGGYT
TRBV7-8	.	TRBJ1-1	ASSLVREDEAF
TRBV7-2	.	TRBJ2-7	ASSFDRGEYEQY
TRBV5-4	once	TRBJ1-3	ASSSAGQGRGNTIY
TRBV10-3	.	TRBJ2-5	AISESVFGLQETQY
TRBV7-6	.	TRBJ1-3	ASSRGGTITIY
TRBV6-1	.	TRBJ1-1	ASSDRQVAEAF
TRBV2	.	TRBJ1-2	ASLRDSQRYGYT
TRBV10-1	.	TRBJ1-1	ASSAHMNTEAF
TRBV3-1/TRBV3-2	.	TRBJ1-2	ASSQGTGRGYT
TRBV9	.	TRBJ1-1	ASTSRAGPRNTEAF
TRBV27	.	TRBJ2-1	ASSKGRGNEQF
TRBV30	.	TRBJ1-2	ARNSDRSNGYT
TRBV7-9	.	TRBJ2-4	ASSPAPVGGEAKNIQY
TRBV5-1	.	TRBJ1-2	ASRGTGLDFGYT
TRBV5-1	few	TRBJ1-4	ASRPQQGAGEKLF
TRBV6-6	.	TRBJ2-5	ASSDTSGGGKETQY
TRBV6-1	.	TRBJ1-6	ASSESRGQYNSPLH
TRBV19	.	TRBJ1-6	ATRDRGLNSPLH
TRBV18	.	TRBJ2-3	ASSPAGALGEDTQY
TRBV11-2	.	TRBJ1-1	ASSFDRNTEAF
TRBV5-5	.	TRBJ2-7	ASSTGQVSYEQY
TRBV2	.	TRBJ2-2	AIPGQVGTGELF
TRBV12-1	.	TRBJ2-5	ASSGVTVETQY
TRBV9	.	TRBJ1-3	ASGDRGNTIY
TRBV11-1	.	TRBJ1-1	ASSLAGQPTHTEAF
TRBV6-5	.	TRBJ1-1	ASSYAAVMNTEAF
TRBV3-1/TRBV3-2	.	TRBJ1-1	ASRQLGDTEAF
TRBV19	.	TRBJ2-3	ASSRASGSSTDTQY
TRBV19	once	TRBJ1-6	ASSRVGDSSAPLH
TRBV29-1	.	TRBJ1-2	SVRGQGARGYT
TRBV5-1	once	TRBJ2-2	ASSLGQGNTGELF
TRBV6-5	.	TRBJ1-5	ASSYRAGNQPQH
TRBV27	.	TRBJ2-3	ASSVGTSGDTQY
TRBV29-1	.	TRBJ2-2	SVQGVPNTGELF
TRBV28	.	TRBJ1-1	ASSPLAGYTEAF
TRBV19	.	TRBJ2-4	ASSGDRVRNIQY
TRBV12-5	.	TRBJ2-7	ASGPSASGGVIEQY
TRBV21-1	.	TRBJ1-2	ASSAGDRGTHYGYT
TRBV11-2	.	TRBJ1-1	ASSPRQGLNTEAF
TRBV24-1	few	TRBJ2-5	ATSQGPETQY
TRBV19	few	TRBJ1-2	ATGTGIYGYT